A selection of T cell receptor beta chains follows, all from one sample in a study of CD8 T cells in ankylosing spondylitis. TCRdb re-derived calls from the 5' RACE reads in MiXCR, one entry per CDR3 protein. The table shows roughly 670,000 distinct CDR3 sequences, with under 20% occurring only once. Sequencing used blood, either unsorted or a sorted T cell fraction (not recorded which). The receptors come from a male donor with ankylosing spondylitis. Both conserved end residues are part of each CDR3. A D gene is named only where the DNA matches it firmly. Some rows mark clone size as missing; the rest say once, few, many or name a class of expanded clone.

d_call,j_call,v_call,clone_size,cdr3_nt,cdr3_aa
TRBD1,TRBJ2-7,TRBV10-3,many,TGTGCCATCAGTGAACCGGGACAGACATACGAGCAGTACTTC,CAISEPGQTYEQYF
-,TRBJ2-1,TRBV6-5,few,TGTGCCAGCAGTTACAAGAGCTCCTACAATGAGCAGTTCTTC,CASSYKSSYNEQFF
TRBD2,TRBJ2-1,TRBV20-1,few,TGCAGTGCTAGAGCCTCTAGCGGGGTGGATGAGCAGTTCTTC,CSARASSGVDEQFF
-,TRBJ2-2,TRBV6-2/TRBV6-3,few,TGTGCCAGCATCCTAGGAGCCGGCGCGAACACCGGGGAGCTGTTTTTT,CASILGAGANTGELFF
-,TRBJ2-1,TRBV7-8,few,TGTGCCAGCAGCCCCCGCCTATTGTTGCGGGAAAAGCCCTTGGACAATGAGCAGTTCTTC,CASSPRLLLREKPLDNEQFF
-,TRBJ1-5,TRBV3-1,few,TGTGCCAGCAGCCAAGACACGATTCAGCCCCAGCATTTT,CASSQDTIQPQHF
-,TRBJ1-6,TRBV6-1,-,TGTGCCACCAGGGGAGGTTATAATTCACCCCTCCACTTT,CATRGGYNSPLHF
-,TRBJ1-5,TRBV4-1,few,TGCGCCAGCAGCCAAGATGGGACCCCTCTAGGGGGGCTTCAGCCCCAGCATTTT,CASSQDGTPLGGLQPQHF
-,TRBJ1-1,TRBV5-1,-,TGCGCCAGCAGCTTGGTTGAGGGGAAGGGCACTGAAGCTTTCTTT,CASSLVEGKGTEAFF
-,TRBJ1-1,TRBV20-1,few,TGCAGTGCAGAGAGGGGTATCAACACTGAAGCTTTCTTT,CSAERGINTEAFF
TRBD2,TRBJ2-1,TRBV20-1,few,TGCAGTGCTTCCCGGACTAGCGGGGGGACAAGTCGCAATGAGCAGTTCTTC,CSASRTSGGTSRNEQFF
-,TRBJ2-5,TRBV7-8,-,TGTGCCAGCAGCTTAGTAGACGCGGGAGAGACCCAGTACTTC,CASSLVDAGETQYF
-,TRBJ2-5,TRBV28,few,TGTGCCAGCAGTTTTACCCCCCAGGGGAAGCGTCGTGAGACCCAGTACTTC,CASSFTPQGKRRETQYF
-,TRBJ1-2,TRBV2,few,TGTGCCAGCCGCGCGGAGCTGGGTAGCCATTCGGGCGCCTTC,CASRAELGSHSGAF
TRBD2,TRBJ2-2,TRBV12-3/TRBV12-4,-,TGTGCCAGCATACTAGCGGGAGTATGGGCGAACACCGGGGAGCTGTTTTTT,CASILAGVWANTGELFF
-,TRBJ2-6,TRBV15,many,TGTGCCACCAGCAGAACAGAGCCTGGGGCCAACGTCCTGACTTTC,CATSRTEPGANVLTF
-,TRBJ2-5,TRBV20-1,-,TGCAGTGCTAGCCACAGCGGTTTAGGGACCCAGTACTTC,CSASHSGLGTQYF
-,TRBJ1-2,TRBV5-4,-,TGTGCCAGCAGCTTGGGTGGCAGGGGAGCTGGCTACACCTTC,CASSLGGRGAGYTF
TRBD1,TRBJ2-2,TRBV12-3/TRBV12-4,few,TGTGCCAGCTTGCCGGCAGGGGGCAGGACCGGGGAGCTGTTTTTT,CASLPAGGRTGELFF
TRBD1,TRBJ2-2,TRBV6-1,-,TGTGCCAGCAGCGTTACGTCAGGGGGGAACACCGGGGAGCTGTTTTTT,CASSVTSGGNTGELFF
TRBD1,TRBJ2-3,TRBV5-1,-,TGCGCCAGCAGCTTTGACAGGGGTGGAGATACGCAGTATTTT,CASSFDRGGDTQYF
-,TRBJ1-5,TRBV6-1,few,TGTGCCAGCAGTGAAGGGTCGGAGCATCAGCCCCAGCATTTT,CASSEGSEHQPQHF
-,TRBJ2-7,TRBV2,-,TGTGCCAGCAGTGAAGGGCAGACGAGCTCCTACGAGCAGTACTTC,CASSEGQTSSYEQYF
TRBD1,TRBJ2-5,TRBV20-1,once,TGCAGTGCTAGAGCCGGACAGGAAAGGAAAGAGACCCAGTACTTC,CSARAGQERKETQYF
-,TRBJ1-1,TRBV9,-,TGTGCCAGCAGCGTTGGGGAGACTGGGATAGGCACTGAAGCTTTCTTT,CASSVGETGIGTEAFF
TRBD1,TRBJ2-2,TRBV5-1,-,TGCGCCAGCAGCTTGGAAGGGGGCCACACCGGGGAGCTGTTTTTT,CASSLEGGHTGELFF
-,TRBJ2-4,TRBV10-3,many,TGTGCCACCGGGACCAAAAACATTCAGTACTTC,CATGTKNIQYF
-,TRBJ2-2,TRBV27,few,TGTGCCAGCAGTCGTTGGGGGACAACCACCGGGGAGCTGTTTTTT,CASSRWGTTTGELFF
-,TRBJ2-1,TRBV7-8,few,TGTGCCAGCAGCTTAGTAGCGGCAGGCCGCGAAACTTTGGATGAGCAGTTCTTC,CASSLVAAGRETLDEQFF
-,TRBJ2-1,TRBV12-3/TRBV12-4,-,TGTGCCAGCAGTTTTGGACACCCGAAGAATGAGCAGTTCTTC,CASSFGHPKNEQFF
TRBD2,TRBJ2-7,TRBV12-3/TRBV12-4,few,TGTGCCAGCAGTTTTAGCGGGGATCACGAGCAGTACTTC,CASSFSGDHEQYF
-,TRBJ2-1,TRBV6-1,few,TGTGCCAGCAGACCTCCTTTCATAGGGGACAATGAGCAGTTCTTC,CASRPPFIGDNEQFF
-,TRBJ1-1,TRBV7-9,-,TGTGCCAGCAGCAGTTACAGGGAAGCTTTCTTT,CASSSYREAFF
TRBD1,TRBJ2-7,TRBV2,few,TGTGCCAGCATTCTACAGGGGCTCGAGCAGTACTTC,CASILQGLEQYF
-,TRBJ2-3,TRBV2,-,TGTGCCAGCGGTCAGGACGGGGGAGATACGCAGTATTTT,CASGQDGGDTQYF
TRBD1,TRBJ2-6,TRBV5-1,few,TGCGCCAGCAGCGTGACAGGGCAAAGCTCTGGGGCCAACGTCCTGACTTTC,CASSVTGQSSGANVLTF
TRBD1,TRBJ1-1,TRBV11-2,once,TGTGCCAGCAGCTTAGTGGGACAGGGTCCCGGGGCTGAAGCTTTCTTT,CASSLVGQGPGAEAFF
-,TRBJ1-3,TRBV20-1,-,TGCAGTGCTAGAGATCCAAGTGTTGCGAACACCATATATTTT,CSARDPSVANTIYF
TRBD2,TRBJ2-7,TRBV20-1,few,TGCAGTGCCGGAGGGCCAGCGGGGAACTCCTACGAGCAGTACTTC,CSAGGPAGNSYEQYF
-,TRBJ2-7,TRBV7-2,few,TGTGCCAGCAGCTCAGGGGGGACACTCTTGGGCGAGCAGTACTTC,CASSSGGTLLGEQYF
TRBD1,TRBJ1-5,TRBV6-1,once,TGTGCCAGCAAGGGTACAGGGGAAAATAGCAATCAGCCCCAGCATTTT,CASKGTGENSNQPQHF
-,TRBJ2-3,TRBV20-1,few,TGCAGTGCTAGTTCCGGAGGGCGGGGAGATACGCAGTATTTT,CSASSGGRGDTQYF
TRBD2,TRBJ2-1,TRBV2,-,TGTGCCAGCAGGGCGCGGGGGGGGCAGTTCTTC,CASRARGGQFF
-,TRBJ1-2,TRBV12-3/TRBV12-4,many,TGTGCCAGCAGTTTAGTTGGGACTGCCCATGGCTACACCTTC,CASSLVGTAHGYTF
TRBD2,TRBJ2-1,TRBV11-2,-,TGTGCCAGCAGGAGCGGGGCAACCTACAATGAGCAGTTCTTC,CASRSGATYNEQFF
TRBD1,TRBJ1-3,TRBV7-9,few,TGTGCCAGCAGCCGGGGGGACAGGAACTCTGGAAACACCATATATTTT,CASSRGDRNSGNTIYF
-,TRBJ2-2,TRBV9,-,TGTGCCAGCAGCGGGAGTTCAACCACCGGGGAGCTGTTTTTT,CASSGSSTTGELFF
-,TRBJ2-1,TRBV7-9,few,TGTGCCAGCAGCTCGGCCCGAGTAGCGGACTACAATGAGCAGTTCTTC,CASSSARVADYNEQFF
-,TRBJ1-4,TRBV6-1,-,TGTGCCAGCAGTGCGAGGGGACGATCTAGATTTAATGAAAAACTGTTTTTT,CASSARGRSRFNEKLFF
-,TRBJ1-3,TRBV5-1,-,TGCGCCAGCAGCTCCAAAAGACTAACAGAGGACACCATATATTTT,CASSSKRLTEDTIYF
-,TRBJ2-1,TRBV7-2,-,TGTGCCAGCAGCCCTGGGCGTACTTTGGATGAGCAGTTCTTC,CASSPGRTLDEQFF
-,TRBJ1-2,TRBV18,-,TGTGCCAGCTCACCGCCCTTAGACAGGTTGGATGGCTACACCTTC,CASSPPLDRLDGYTF
TRBD2,TRBJ2-5,TRBV10-3,few,TGTGCCATCAGGACTAGCGGGACCCAAGAGACCCAGTACTTC,CAIRTSGTQETQYF